One and the same sample provided the 26 T cell receptor beta chains below, sequenced in a study of blood T cells in healthy people across ages. With a J-beta primer mix and a sample-barcoded 5' primer, a second PCR ran about 7 to 12 cycles. TCRdb passed the 5' RACE reads through MiXCR, listing each CDR3 protein once. The sample includes roughly 1.5 million distinct CDR3 sequences, 42% of them seen just once. Sequencing input: blood. The receptors shown here come from a woman aged 18-29 years in good health.

This chain uses TRBV29-1 with TRBJ2-1; the match to TRBD2 covers 7 bases. CDR1 is SQVTM, CDR2 ANQGSEA, per germline. V lost 4 bases to trimming and J lost 4 bases; unmatched junction nucleotides: 7. The CDR3 sequence is 14 residues long. CDR3 in amino acids: CSVVRSSGYNEQFF. The CDR3 region has the DNA TGCAGCGTTGTACGGTCTAGCGGTTACAATGAGCAGTTCTTC.

This clonotype has just a few counts. This chain uses TRBV5-1 with TRBJ2-3, with no clear D. The CDR3 is 14 residues long. V lost 5 bases to trimming and J lost 2 bases, with 12 bases between them. Looked up from germline, CDR1 is SGHRS and CDR2 is YFSETQ. The CDR3 region has the DNA TGCGCCAGCAGGGTCGGTACTCTCACAGATACGCAGTATTTT. It is translated as CASRVGTLTDTQYF.

CDR3 nucleotide sequence: TGTGCCAGCAGTTCAACCCTAGCGGATAGCTCCTACAATGAGCAGTACTTC. The encoded protein is CASSSTLADSSYNEQYF. This rearrangement joins TRBV12-3 or TRBV12-4 to TRBJ2-7, with TRBD2 matching 7 bases. The CDR3 has 17 amino acids. After removal of 4 bases from V and 7 bases from J, the junction contained 19 bases not matched to a gene.

V and J are TRBV3-1 and TRBJ2-7; no clear D. TRBJ2-5 matches the DNA end more closely, so the J call is doubtful. The CDR3 length is 14 residues. CDR1 is LGHDT and CDR2 is YNNKEL in the germline V gene (reference sequence). CDR3 residues: CASSQGAYTETQYF. The CDR3 DNA is TGTGCCAGCAGCCAAGGCGCCTACACGGAGACCCAGTACTTC.

This chain links TRBV21-1 with TRBJ2-5; the DNA was not used to check the table's D call, TRBD1. TRBV21-1 is noted as a pseudogene. CDR3 length equals 14 residues. This CDR3 reads CASSHGGLGETQYF. The CDR3 region has the DNA TGTGCCAGCAGCCACGGGGGGCTTGGAGAGACCCAGTACTTC.

This clonotype has more than one count but fewer than ten. This chain links TRBV4-3 with TRBJ2-2; D not resolved. Germline V gene sequence: CDR1 LGHNA, CDR2 YSLEER. Trimming took 0 bases from V and 5 from J, leaving 10 bases between them. The CDR3 is made up of 15 amino acids. The DNA for the CDR3 is TGCGCCAGCAGCCAAGATTGGGGTTGGACCGGGGAGCTGTTTTTT. This encodes CASSQDWGWTGELFF.

The sample holds a few counts of this clonotype. The V gene is TRBV5-1, the J gene TRBJ2-2, with 10 positions matching TRBD1. Germline trimming cut 3 bases from V and 1 base from J; bases unmatched to any gene: 3. Germline CDR1 reads SGHRS; CDR2 reads YFSETQ. The CDR3 totals 16 residues. CDR3 loop: CASSSGQGVNTGELFF. DNA of the CDR3: TGCGCCAGCAGCTCAGGACAGGGGGTGAACACCGGGGAGCTGTTTTTT. Full variable domain (outside the CDR3, taken from reference TRBV5-1 and TRBJ2-2): KAGVTQTPRYLIKTRGQQVTLSCSPISGHRSVSWYQQTPGQGLQFLFEYFSETQRNKGNFPGRFSGRQFSNSRSEMNVSTLELGDSALYLCASSSGQGVNTGELFFGEGSRLTVL.

The rearrangement joins TRBV29-1 to TRBJ1-5; tentatively, D is TRBD1 (6 bases). V was pared by 6 bases and J by 0 bases, with 12 bases between. Germline V gives CDR1 SQVTM, CDR2 ANQGSEA. The CDR3 runs 14 residues. In DNA form, the CDR3 reads TGCAGCGTCGCTGGGGGGGCTAGCAATCAGCCCCAGCATTTT. Amino acids: CSVAGGASNQPQHF. Combining the CDR3 with reference TRBV29-1 and TRBJ1-5 gives the whole variable domain SAVISQKPSRDICQRGTSLTIQCQVDSQVTMMFWYRQQPGQSLTLIATANQGSEATYESGFVIDKFPISRPNLTFSTLTVSNMSPEDSSIYLCSVAGGASNQPQHFGDGTRLSIL.

The genes are TRBV9 and TRBJ2-1, with D possibly matching TRBD1 (7 bases). The CDR3 covers 16 residues. With 0 bases removed from V and 7 bases from J, the gap between germline ends came to 17 bases. The germline CDR1 and CDR2 sequences are SGDLS and YYNGEE. DNA of the CDR3: TGTGCCAGCAGCGTAGCCGCCGGCAGGGGGGTGAATGAGCAGTTCTTC. Its translation is CASSVAAGRGVNEQFF.

The chain has TRBV6-2 or TRBV6-3 and TRBJ1-5; TRBD1 matches at 8 bases. The CDR3 consists of 15 residues. Germline-derived CDR1 and CDR2 are MNHEY and SVGEGT. V shed 6 bases and J 1 base; nucleotides not matched to a gene: 5. CDR3 DNA sequence: TGTGCCAGCAGGGCGCAGGGGGCAAGCAATCAGCCCCAGCATTTT. Its protein product is CASRAQGASNQPQHF.

In regard to this clonotype: Since a much larger clone is just one base distant, this may be a read error. This sequence joins TRBV27 and TRBJ2-5; D assignment may be TRBD1 or TRBD2 (5 bases each). CDR1 and CDR2 from the germline V gene are MNHEY and SMNVEV (reference sequence). This CDR3 has 13 amino acids. Trimming took 7 bases from V and 11 from J, leaving 20 bases between them. The CDR3 reads CASMAGAYNEQYF. The CDR3 region has the DNA TGTGCCAGCATGGCCGGGGCCTACAATGAGCAGTACTTC.

This clonotype was counted between two and nine times. The rearrangement uses TRBV27 and TRBJ2-3; D is ambiguous. The CDR3 covers 10 residues. V dropped 9 bases and J dropped 7 bases, with 8 bases sitting between them. The germline V gene encodes CDR1 MNHEY and CDR2 SMNVEV (reference sequence). The CDR3, as DNA: TGTGCCAGTGGAGCTAATACGCAGTATTTT. This sequence encodes CASGANTQYF.

The chain employs TRBV20-1 and TRBJ1-4; TRBD1 matches 11 bases. V lost 5 bases and J lost 5; bases outside the gene matches: 7. The CDR3 is 15 amino acids. Germline CDR1 is DFQATT and CDR2 is SNEGSKA (reference sequence). The CDR3 loop reads CSALSGTGGNEKLFF. The CDR3 region has the DNA TGCAGTGCTCTGAGTGGGACAGGGGGGAATGAAAAACTGTTTTTT.

The rearrangement uses TRBV3-1 and TRBJ1-4; D is possibly TRBD1 (5 bases). Germline V CDR1 and CDR2: LGHDT, YNNKEL (reference sequence). CDR3 size: 14 residues. The V and J ends lost 7 bases and 8 bases respectively, with 17 bases between them. CDR3 sequence: CASTQSGGDEKLFF. CDR3 sequence (DNA): TGTGCCAGCACCCAGTCGGGGGGAGACGAAAAACTGTTTTTT.

The chain couples TRBV12-3 or TRBV12-4 to TRBJ1-5; D perhaps matches TRBD1 (6 bases). V lost 3 bases, J lost 1 base, and 10 bases lay in between. The CDR3 spans 15 residues. The CDR3 DNA sequence: TGTGCCAGCAGTTTCGCAGGGGAGAGCAATCAGCCCCAGCATTTT. Amino acid sequence: CASSFAGESNQPQHF.

In its sample, this clonotype was seen a few times. The chain is built from TRBV7-9 and TRBJ1-1; D is ambiguous. Germline V gives CDR1 SEHNR, CDR2 FQNEAQ (reference sequence). The CDR3 has 13 residues. V was pared by 5 bases and J by 7 bases, with 14 bases between. The CDR3 DNA reads TGTGCCAGCAGCCTAACCCCAGGAGATGAAGCTTTCTTT. Protein product: CASSLTPGDEAFF.

J is TRBJ2-1 and V is TRBV12-3 or TRBV12-4, with a possible D match to TRBD2 (6 bases). Trimming shortened V by 5 bases and J by 8 bases, and 13 bases separated the two germline ends. The CDR3 totals 13 residues. The CDR3 nucleotides are TGTGCCAGCAGTCCGGGCGGGATATATGAGCAGTTCTTC. Its protein product is CASSPGGIYEQFF.

The chain couples TRBV27 to TRBJ1-5; 7 bases match TRBD1. J gave up 5 bases and V 5 bases, and 6 bases lay outside the gene matches. Germline CDR1 and CDR2: MNHEY and SMNVEV (reference sequence). The CDR3 totals 14 residues. The CDR3: CASSDRQGYQPQHF. In DNA form, the CDR3 reads TGTGCCAGCAGTGATAGACAGGGTTATCAGCCCCAGCATTTT.

On this clonotype itself: At one end the junction does not follow the germline gene, possibly because of a read error. The gene calls are TRBV7-8 and TRBJ1-4, with TRBD1 matching 10 bases. Germline CDR1 is SGHVS and CDR2 is FQNEAQ. This CDR3 region has 18 residues. This CDR3 reads CAGSAGTGVSLDNEKLFF. The CDR3 DNA reads TGTGCCGGCAGCGCGGGGACAGGGGTCAGTCTAGACAATGAAAAACTGTTTTTT.

The chain has TRBV7-2 and TRBJ2-1; 12 bases are shared with TRBD2. This CDR3 has 16 residues. The germline CDR1 and CDR2 sequences are SGHTA and FQGNSA. The junction had 5 bases not matched to a gene; V was cut back by 1 base and J by 7 bases. The CDR3 loop is CTSSLGLAGGYNEQFF. The CDR3 DNA reads TGTACCAGCAGCTTAGGCCTAGCGGGGGGGTATAATGAGCAGTTCTTC.

This clonotype was found many times. This chain links TRBV7-2 with TRBJ2-7; a possible D gene is TRBD1 (5 bases). Germline loops: CDR1 SGHTA, CDR2 FQGNSA. The germline V and J ends were trimmed by 2 bases and 5 bases, with 13 bases remaining between them. There are 14 residues in the CDR3. DNA of the CDR3: TGTGCCAGCAGCTTACGTCAGGGTGTGGACGAGCAGTACTTC. Translated: CASSLRQGVDEQYF. The whole variable domain, remainder taken from reference TRBV7-2 and TRBJ2-7, is GAGVSQSPSNKVTEKGKDVELRCDPISGHTALYWYRQSLGQGLEFLIYFQGNSAPDKSGLPSDRFSAERTGGSVSTLTIQRTQQEDSAVYLCASSLRQGVDEQYFGPGTRLTVT.

The chain recombines TRBV7-3 with TRBJ2-3, with 9 bases fitting TRBD1. The V gene end was trimmed by 5 bases and the J gene end by 2 bases; junction bases not matched to a gene: 2. This CDR3 has 14 amino acids. The germline CDR1 and CDR2 sequences are SGHTA and FQGTGA. The CDR3 sequence is CASSTGGPTDTQYF. CDR3 bases: TGTGCCAGCAGCACAGGGGGCCCCACAGATACGCAGTATTTT.

The chain uses TRBV6-5 and TRBJ2-3; D might be TRBD1 (6 bases). This CDR3 has 15 residues. Per germline, CDR1 MNHEY and CDR2 SVGAGI. Trimming shortened V by 2 bases and J by 2 bases, and 11 bases separated the two germline ends. CDR3 amino acids: CASSYAGQITDTQYF. CDR3 DNA: TGTGCCAGCAGTTACGCAGGACAGATCACAGATACGCAGTATTTT.

The chain couples TRBV4-3 to TRBJ2-7; a possible D gene is TRBD1 (6 bases). CDR3 length equals 13 residues. V gave up 3 bases and J gave up 5 bases, with 11 bases separating them. Germline CDR1 is LGHNA and CDR2 is YSLEER. The DNA of the CDR3 is TGCGCCAGCAGCCACCCCAGGGGAAACGAGCAGTACTTC. Its protein is CASSHPRGNEQYF.

CDR3 loop: CATSDSGTGVGYTF. CDR3 nucleotides: TGTGCCACCAGTGATTCCGGGACAGGGGTCGGCTACACCTTC. The chain couples TRBV24-1 to TRBJ1-2; 10 bases line up with TRBD1. Per the germline V gene, CDR1 is KGHDR and CDR2 is SFDVKD. This CDR3 is built from 14 residues. The V segment lost 2 bases and the J segment 8 bases; nucleotides outside the gene matches: 4.

This clonotype was observed a handful of times. This sequence joins TRBV6-6 and TRBJ2-6; no firm D call. Germline assignment: CDR1 MNHNY and CDR2 SVGAGI (reference sequence). V was clipped by 7 bases and J by 0 bases, with 7 bases between them. There are 14 residues in the CDR3. This chain's CDR3 is CASTQVSGANVLTF. The CDR3 nucleotides are TGTGCCAGCACCCAGGTCTCTGGGGCCAACGTCCTGACTTTC.